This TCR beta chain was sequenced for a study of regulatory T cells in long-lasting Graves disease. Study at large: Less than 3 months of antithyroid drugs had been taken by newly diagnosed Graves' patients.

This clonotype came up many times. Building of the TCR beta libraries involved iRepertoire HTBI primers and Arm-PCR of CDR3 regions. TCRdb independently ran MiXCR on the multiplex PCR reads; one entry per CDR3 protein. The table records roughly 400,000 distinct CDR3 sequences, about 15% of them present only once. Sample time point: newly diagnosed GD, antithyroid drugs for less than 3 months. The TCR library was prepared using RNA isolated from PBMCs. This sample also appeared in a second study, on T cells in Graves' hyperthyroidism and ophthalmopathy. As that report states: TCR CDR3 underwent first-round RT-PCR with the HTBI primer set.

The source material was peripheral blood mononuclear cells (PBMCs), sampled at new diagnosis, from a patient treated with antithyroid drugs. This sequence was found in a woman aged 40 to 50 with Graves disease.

CDR3 region: CASGLYKLAGELFF. CDR3 nucleotides: TGTGCTAGTGGTTTGTATAAATTGGCCGGGGAGCTGTTTTTT. The chain joins TRBV12-5 to TRBJ2-2; no definite D call. The CDR3 is 14 amino acids. The ends were cut back, 2 bases at V and 6 bases at J, with 10 bases in the middle. CDR1 and CDR2 from the germline V gene are LGHNT and FRNRAP.